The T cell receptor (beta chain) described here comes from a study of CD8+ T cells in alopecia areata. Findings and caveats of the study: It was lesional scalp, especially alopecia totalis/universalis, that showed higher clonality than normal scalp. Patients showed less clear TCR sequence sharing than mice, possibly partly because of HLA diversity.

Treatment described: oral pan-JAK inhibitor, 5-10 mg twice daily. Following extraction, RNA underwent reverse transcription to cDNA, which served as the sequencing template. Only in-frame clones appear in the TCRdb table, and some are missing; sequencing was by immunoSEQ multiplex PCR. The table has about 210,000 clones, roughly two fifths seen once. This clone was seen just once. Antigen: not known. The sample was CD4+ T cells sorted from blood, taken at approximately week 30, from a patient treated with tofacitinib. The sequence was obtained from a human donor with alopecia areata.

The CDR3 protein is CASSLRSAGGNSPLHF. The CDR3 DNA reads as TGTGCCAGCAGCTTAAGATCAGCGGGTGGCAATTCACCCCTCCACTTT. The V call is TRBV7-3, the J call TRBJ1-6; D gene ambiguous. The CDR3 covers 16 residues. The germline V gene encodes CDR1 SGHTA and CDR2 FQGTGA. Trimming removed 1 base at V and 7 bases at J, with 14 bases between. Full variable domain (outside the CDR3, taken from reference TRBV7-3 and TRBJ1-6): GAGVSQTPSNKVTEKGKYVELRCDPISGHTALYWYRQSLGQGPEFLIYFQGTGAADDSGLPNDRFFAVRPEGSVSTLKIQRTERGDSAVYLCASSLRSAGGNSPLHFGNGTRLTVT.